These T cell receptor beta chains were read from a single sample in a study of OX40 agonist ivuxolimab in advanced cancers. Libraries were prepared by immunoSEQ multiplex PCR; TCRdb keeps only in-frame clonotypes and omits some of them. The sample lists roughly 40,000 clones; 75% to 90% were seen once. The material was CD4+ or CD8+ T cells sorted from blood, obtained in a trial of the OX40 agonist ivuxolimab. The receptors stem from an adult with an advanced solid tumor such as melanoma, head and neck, liver or kidney cancer. Each CDR3 is given with its conserved first and last residue. The D gene is left open where the match is weak. Expanded clones are given a class, and other clones once, few, many or no size at all.

>TRBD1|14|TRBJ1-1|.|TRBV11-1
TGTGCCAGCAGCGGACAGGGGGCGAACACTGAAGCTTTCTTT
CASSGQGANTEAFF
>.|15|TRBJ1-5|.|TRBV7-6
TGTGCCAGCAGCTGGGGACCCGGAAGCAATCAGCCCCAGCATTTT
CASSWGPGSNQPQHF
>.|15|TRBJ1-1|few|TRBV9
TGTGCCAGCAGCGTATCAAGGACCGACTGGACTGAAGCTTTCTTT
CASSVSRTDWTEAFF
>.|15|TRBJ2-5|.|TRBV15
TGTGCCACCAGCAGAACCCGGGCCCGCCAAGAGACCCAGTACTTC
CATSRTRARQETQYF
>TRBD2|15|TRBJ2-5|.|TRBV29-1
TGCAGCGTTGAGGGGACTAGCGGGAGGGGAGAGACCCAGTACTTC
CSVEGTSGRGETQYF
>.|11|TRBJ1-1|once|TRBV29-1
TGCAGCACCCAATCGAACACTGAAGCTTTCTTT
CSTQSNTEAFF
>TRBD1|15|TRBJ2-3|.|TRBV6-1
TGTGCCAGCAGTGAAGGACAGGGGCTGAGGGATACGCAGTATTTT
CASSEGQGLRDTQYF
>.|13|TRBJ2-7|once|TRBV13
TGTGCCAGCAGCTACCGGGGGAGCTACGAGCAGTACTTC
CASSYRGSYEQYF
>.|14|TRBJ2-7|.|TRBV27
TGTGCCAGCAGTTCAGCCCGAAACGGGATCGAGCAGTACTTC
CASSSARNGIEQYF
>.|15|TRBJ2-7|.|TRBV7-9
TGTGCCAGCAGCCCTCGTGAGGGGGACCCCTACGAGCAGTACTTC
CASSPREGDPYEQYF
>TRBD2|16|TRBJ2-5|few|TRBV6-5
TGTGCCAGCAGTTACTCAGCGGGGGGGCCTCTGGAGACCCAGTACTTC
CASSYSAGGPLETQYF
>.|13|TRBJ2-5|few|TRBV7-9
TGTGCCAGCAGCTTAGACGGGTTTGAGACCCAGTACTTC
CASSLDGFETQYF
>TRBD1|14|TRBJ2-7|.|TRBV6-6
TGTGCCAGCAGTCCCGGGACAGCGACCTACGAGCAGTACTTC
CASSPGTATYEQYF
>.|15|TRBJ1-5|.|TRBV28
TGTGCCAGCAGTTTCAGGGTGGGTAGCAATCAGCCCCAGCATTTT
CASSFRVGSNQPQHF
>.|11|TRBJ2-1|.|TRBV5-5
TGTGCCAGCAGCCCCTCAAGGGAGGAGTTCTTC
CASSPSREEFF
>.|14|TRBJ1-5|.|TRBV4-3
TGCGCCAGCAGCCAAGAGCGGCAGAATCAGCCCCAGCATTTT
CASSQERQNQPQHF
>.|13|TRBJ2-7|.|TRBV7-2
TGTGCCAGCAGCTTACTCTCCTCGAGCGAGCAGTACTTC
CASSLLSSSEQYF
>TRBD2|14|TRBJ2-1|once|TRBV4-1
TGCGCCAGCACCCGGACTAGCGGGAGTTCTGAGCAGTTCTTC
CASTRTSGSSEQFF
>TRBD2|16|TRBJ2-1|.|TRBV27
TGTGCCAGCAAAAACCTGGGACTAGCGCATTACAATGAGCAGTTCTTC
CASKNLGLAHYNEQFF
>.|14|TRBJ2-7|.|TRBV6-5
TGTGCCAGCAGTTACGGGGTAGGGTCCTACGAGCAGTACTTC
CASSYGVGSYEQYF
>TRBD1|15|TRBJ1-2|.|TRBV5-1
TGCGCCAGCAGTTTGGACAGGGGGCTTAGCTATGGCTACACCTTC
CASSLDRGLSYGYTF
>.|12|TRBJ2-1|.|TRBV6-6
TGTGCCAGCAGTTGGCTAGCCTTGGAGCAGTTCTTC
CASSWLALEQFF